Given below is one TCR beta chain in context. Documented treatment: about 20 received Ad26.COV2.S at low or high dose, single or two shots; about five received placebo; per-sample allocation not given. The samples were gathered on day 63 after the first injection of vaccine or placebo. Trimming took off 10 bases at V and 6 bases at J, with 15 bases between the two ends. This CDR3 is 12 amino acids long. CDR1 MNHEY and CDR2 SVGAGI come from the germline V gene. The data were taken from a study of Ad26.COV2.S vaccination and SARS-CoV-2 variants. Clones were sequenced by immunoSEQ multiplex PCR, and TCRdb holds only the in-frame ones, with some missing. The sample yields around 380,000 clones, around 85% seen once.

Here the sequenced sample was peripheral blood, taken in a trial of Ad26.COV2.S vaccine versus placebo. The TCR was taken from a person aged 18-60 years who received the Ad26.COV2.S COVID-19 vaccine or a placebo. V is TRBV6-5 and J is TRBJ1-2; a weak D match, TRBD1 (6 bases). CDR3 sequence (DNA): TGTGCCATTAATACTAGGGGGGATGGCTACACCTTC. This encodes CAINTRGDGYTF.